These 22 T cell receptor beta chains came from one sample sequenced in a study of CD8 T cells in Susac syndrome (dated by TCRdb to about 2019). Libraries were built with the immunoSEQ multiplex PCR assay. RNA was extracted with the RNeasy kit and roughly 0.45 to 1 ug was reverse transcribed using random hexamers. TCRdb reprocessed the public reads (quality trimming at Q25 with fastp, clone calling with MiXCR) and kept in-frame beta chains. Each entry is one CDR3 protein sequence, shown with its most common DNA and genes. Counted in this sample were hundreds of thousands of distinct CDR3 sequences; roughly 85% of them appeared once. The ten largest clones capture about 0.11% of the sample. The sample was CD8+ T cells from PBMCs. These receptors were taken from a human donor with multiple sclerosis.

This chain uses TRBV4-1 with TRBJ2-7, with a possible D match to TRBD2 (7 bases). Trimming took 1 base from V and 3 from J, leaving 19 bases between them. Germline values: CDR1 MGHRA, CDR2 YSYEKL. This CDR3 is 17 amino acids long. The CDR3 sequence is CASSQVRGGGTIYEQYF. The CDR3 DNA reads TGCGCCAGCAGCCAAGTGAGAGGGGGGGGGACTATCTACGAGCAGTACTTC.

This chain uses TRBV11-2 with TRBJ2-7; TRBD1 or TRBD2 may be the D gene (8 bases each). Between the trimmed V and J ends, which lost 4 bases and 3 bases, there was a span of 22 bases. This CDR3 spans 17 amino acids. Looked up from germline, CDR1 is SGHAT and CDR2 is FQNNGV. The CDR3 DNA is TGTGCCAGCAGCTCCGGACAGGGCGGGAGGTCTGACTACGAGCAGTACTTC. This encodes CASSSGQGGRSDYEQYF.

The chain uses TRBV6-5 and TRBJ2-1, with 7 positions matching TRBD2. Germline V gives CDR1 MNHEY, CDR2 SVGAGI. The CDR3 has 12 residues. J gave up 8 bases and V 6 bases, and 4 bases lay outside the gene matches. In nucleotides, the CDR3 is TGTGCCAGCAGCTTGACTAGCTATGAGCAGTTCTTC. Translation gives CASSLTSYEQFF.

The chain links TRBV10-1 to TRBJ2-1; 8 bases are shared with TRBD2. The CDR3 totals 13 residues. J was trimmed by 7 bases and V by 7 bases; bases with no gene match: 6. Germline values: CDR1 WNHNN, CDR2 SYGVQD (reference sequence). The CDR3 DNA is TGCGCCAGCATGCCGGGAGGGGGGAATGAGCAGTTCTTC. Its translation is CASMPGGGNEQFF.

The chain has TRBV7-9 and TRBJ1-4; D might be TRBD1 (5 bases). Germline CDR1 SEHNR, CDR2 FQNEAQ (reference sequence). CDR3 size: 16 residues. Trimming left V 4 bases short and J 5 bases short, with 17 bases between. The CDR3 DNA reads TGTGCCAGCAGCTCTCAACCGGGACTGGGAAATGAAAAACTGTTTTTT. It yields the protein CASSSQPGLGNEKLFF. The full variable domain, rest sourced from reference TRBV7-9 and TRBJ1-4, is DTGVSQNPRHKITKRGQNVTFRCDPISEHNRLYWYRQTLGQGPEFLTYFQNEAQLEKSRLLSDRFSAERPKGSFSTLEIQRTEQGDSAMYLCASSSQPGLGNEKLFFGSGTQLSVL.

The rearrangement uses TRBV20-1 and TRBJ2-7; D not resolved. The V and J ends lost 1 base and 0 bases respectively, with 7 bases between them. The CDR3 totals 13 residues. Germline V gene sequence: CDR1 DFQATT, CDR2 SNEGSKA (reference sequence). The CDR3 loop reads CSARAPDSYEQYF. The DNA of the CDR3 is TGCAGTGCTAGAGCCCCAGACTCCTACGAGCAGTACTTC.

This clonotype was observed a handful of times. The genes are TRBV11-2 and TRBJ2-1; a weak D match, TRBD2 (5 bases). V shed 1 base and J shed 0 bases, with 22 bases lying between them. The CDR3 is 20 amino acids. Germline V lookup: CDR1 SGHAT, CDR2 FQNNGV. The CDR3 region is CASSLVGLDYVESSYNEQFF. The CDR3 nucleotides read TGTGCCAGCAGCTTAGTCGGACTCGACTACGTAGAAAGCTCCTACAATGAGCAGTTCTTC.

J is TRBJ2-1 and V is TRBV6-5, with TRBD2 matching over 7 bases. The J segment lost 7 bases and the V segment lost 5 bases, leaving 11 bases of the junction unmatched. CDR1 is MNHEY and CDR2 is SVGAGI in the germline V gene. There are 15 residues in the CDR3. CDR3 in amino acids: CASSLSGAPRNEQFF. In DNA form, the CDR3 reads TGTGCCAGCAGTCTCAGCGGGGCCCCTAGGAATGAGCAGTTCTTC.

V usage is TRBV15 and J usage is TRBJ2-3; possible D gene TRBD2, 6 bases. Between the trimmed V and J ends, which lost 8 bases and 2 bases, there was a span of 14 bases. Per the germline V gene, CDR1 is LNHNV and CDR2 is YYDKDF (reference sequence). CDR3 length: 14 amino acids. The CDR3 region has the DNA TGTGCCACCCTTGTAGAGGGACTCACAGATACGCAGTATTTT. It codes for CATLVEGLTDTQYF.

The table lists this clonotype with a few counts. CDR3: CASSVESGWNTEAFF. The CDR3 coding sequence is TGTGCCAGCAGCGTAGAATCGGGATGGAACACTGAAGCTTTCTTT. The chain recombines TRBV9 with TRBJ1-1; D not certain. The V and J ends lost 0 bases and 1 base respectively, with 10 bases between them. CDR3 size: 15 residues. In germline, CDR1 is SGDLS, CDR2 YYNGEE.

V usage is TRBV7-9 and J usage is TRBJ1-4; D might be TRBD1 (6 bases). This CDR3 comprises 16 residues. CDR1 SEHNR and CDR2 FQNEAQ come from the germline V gene (reference sequence). V dropped 5 bases and J dropped 1 base, with 14 bases sitting between them. The CDR3 loop reads CASSRSSQGTNEKLFF. In DNA form, the CDR3 reads TGTGCCAGCAGCCGAAGCTCACAGGGAACTAATGAAAAACTGTTTTTT.

This chain links TRBV28 with TRBJ1-5; 7 positions match TRBD1. J lost 7 bases, V lost 6 bases, and 9 bases had no gene match. This CDR3 spans 14 amino acids. CDR1 is MDHEN, CDR2 SYDVKM, per germline. The CDR3 DNA reads TGTGCCAGCAGAAAAACAGGGGCAGGACAGCCCCAGCATTTT. Encoded protein: CASRKTGAGQPQHF.

The rearrangement links TRBV7-9 to TRBJ2-1, with 13 bases lining up with TRBD2. With V trimmed by 2 bases and J by 8 bases, 9 bases remained unmatched. This CDR3 comprises 17 residues. Germline lookup yields CDR1 SEHNR and CDR2 FQNEAQ (reference sequence). CDR3 coding DNA: TGTGCCAGCAGCTTACAGACCGGGACTAGCGGGATACATGAGCAGTTCTTC. It specifies CASSLQTGTSGIHEQFF. The full variable domain, rest sourced from reference TRBV7-9 and TRBJ2-1, is DTGVSQNPRHKITKRGQNVTFRCDPISEHNRLYWYRQTLGQGPEFLTYFQNEAQLEKSRLLSDRFSAERPKGSFSTLEIQRTEQGDSAMYLCASSLQTGTSGIHEQFFGPGTRLTVL.

This clonotype was detected only once. The V and J genes are TRBV9 and TRBJ2-1; tentative D call: TRBD1 (5 bases). Germline V lookup: CDR1 SGDLS, CDR2 YYNGEE. The CDR3 sequence is 17 residues long. Trimming took 4 bases from V and 1 from J, leaving 18 bases between them. The CDR3, as DNA: TGTGCCAGCAGCTTCCCCCTAGGGGAAGGGTCCTACAATGAGCAGTTCTTC. Amino acid sequence: CASSFPLGEGSYNEQFF.

This rearrangement joins TRBV29-1 to TRBJ1-1, with a possible D match to TRBD1 (5 bases). CDR3 length equals 13 residues. CDR1 is SQVTM, CDR2 ANQGSEA, per germline. CDR3 bases: TGCACCCTGAAAATGGGGGAAGGGACTGAAGCTTTCTTT. It encodes CTLKMGEGTEAFF.

The CDR3 here is CASAPTPGLRVVQYF. The CDR3 DNA is TGTGCCAGCGCCCCTACACCGGGACTCCGAGTTGTGCAGTACTTC. The chain is built from TRBV3-1 and TRBJ2-7, with a weak D call TRBD2 (6 bases). The CDR3 is made up of 15 amino acids. The germline gives CDR1 LGHDT, CDR2 YNNKEL (reference sequence). V was trimmed by 8 bases and J by 9 bases, leaving 26 bases between them.

This clonotype was found once. The junction departs from germline at one end; a sequencing error may be responsible. The chain carries TRBV10-3 and TRBJ2-5; D is uncertain. CDR1 is ENHRY and CDR2 is SYGVKD in the germline V gene. The CDR3 is 12 residues long. The CDR3 loop reads CAMGPAQGTQYF. CDR3 nucleotides: TGTGCCATGGGCCCAGCTCAAGGGACCCAGTACTTC.

The genes are TRBV20-1 and TRBJ2-1; perhaps TRBD2 as D (5 bases). V lost 4 bases to trimming and J lost 0 bases, with 13 bases between them. The CDR3 is 15 residues long. Germline V gene lookup returns CDR1 DFQATT and CDR2 SNEGSKA (reference sequence). Written as DNA, the CDR3 is TGCAGTGCTACAGGACTCATACTCTCCTACAATGAGCAGTTCTTC. Encoded protein: CSATGLILSYNEQFF.

This clonotype was counted a single time. V and J are TRBV9 and TRBJ1-5, with TRBD1 matching over 8 bases. The germline V gene encodes CDR1 SGDLS and CDR2 YYNGEE. V lost 3 bases and J lost 3; bases outside the gene matches: 8. The CDR3 consists of 16 residues. The CDR3 is CASSASGTGANQPQHF. The DNA of the CDR3 is TGTGCCAGCAGCGCCTCCGGGACAGGCGCCAATCAGCCCCAGCATTTT. Supplemented by reference TRBV9 and TRBJ1-5, the full variable domain reads DSGVTQTPKHLITATGQRVTLRCSPRSGDLSVYWYQQSLDQGLQFLIQYYNGEERAKGNILERFSAQQFPDLHSELNLSSLELGDSALYFCASSASGTGANQPQHFGDGTRLSIL.

This rearrangement joins TRBV27 to TRBJ2-3; the D is unclear. Germline V gives CDR1 MNHEY, CDR2 SMNVEV (reference sequence). V dropped 6 bases and J dropped 14 bases, with 18 bases sitting between them. The CDR3 is 12 amino acids. The CDR3 sequence: CASSPDHTHAYF. In nucleotides, the CDR3 is TGTGCCAGCAGCCCCGACCACACGCATGCGTATTTT.

The V gene is TRBV11-2, the J gene TRBJ2-7; 11 bases align to TRBD2. CDR3 length: 15 amino acids. Trimming removed 0 bases from V and 7 bases from J; junction bases left unmatched: 5. In germline, CDR1 is SGHAT, CDR2 FQNNGV. DNA of the CDR3: TGTGCCAGCAGCTTAGAACCCGGACTAGCGGGTGAGCAGTACTTC. Protein: CASSLEPGLAGEQYF.

The gene calls are TRBV6-1 and TRBJ1-2; no clear D. V lost 6 bases and J lost 8, with 10 bases in between. CDR3 size: 11 residues. CDR1 MNHNS and CDR2 SASEGT come from the germline V gene. The CDR3 loop reads CASRYFGGYTF. CDR3 bases: TGTGCCAGCAGATATTTTGGGGGCTACACCTTC.